The 25 T cell receptor beta chains below come from one sample, sequenced in a study of beta chain features in type 1 diabetes. Their antigens are not known. Expressed TCRB transcripts were sequenced after all isolated RNA was converted to cDNA. The assay was immunoSEQ multiplex PCR, and TCRdb's table has in-frame clones only and misses some. The sample includes 300,000 to 450,000 clones, roughly 13% seen only once; the top ten take around 0.0099%. Study observations and caveats: TCRB CDR3s from Type 1 diabetes patients were moderately but significantly shorter in all four CD4+ subsets.

The sample was naive CD4+ T cells from blood. The receptor set was obtained from a woman aged 18-35 years with type 1 diabetes.

The chain carries TRBV18 and TRBJ1-4, with 7 nucleotides matching TRBD1. Germline assignment: CDR1 KGHSH and CDR2 LQKENI. V trimming: 3 bases; J trimming: 5 bases; junction bases outside the gene matches: 3. The CDR3 sequence is 14 residues long. In DNA, the CDR3 is TGTGCCAGCTCACCCCAACAGGGGAATGAAAAACTGTTTTTT. Residues: CASSPQQGNEKLFF.

A few counts support this clone. The V and J genes are TRBV9 and TRBJ1-2; D gene uncertain. The germline V gene has CDR1 SGDLS and CDR2 YYNGEE. This CDR3 comprises 14 residues. The V end was cut by 2 bases, the J end by 3 bases, with 11 bases between. The DNA of the CDR3 is TGTGCCAGCAGCGTCAGTTCAGGATACTATGGCTACACCTTC. It is translated as CASSVSSGYYGYTF.

This clone was recorded a few times. The chain recombines TRBV18 with TRBJ2-3; 8 nucleotides agree with TRBD2. Per the germline V gene, CDR1 is KGHSH and CDR2 is LQKENI. The J segment lost 3 bases and the V segment lost 2 bases, leaving 10 bases of the junction unmatched. The CDR3 contains 17 residues. Here the CDR3 reads CASSPRSPGLGTDTQYF. The CDR3 bases are TGTGCCAGCTCACCAAGGTCGCCGGGACTAGGGACAGATACGCAGTATTTT. The variable domain in full, with the rest retrieved from reference TRBV18 and TRBJ2-3, is NAGVMQNPRHLVRRRGQEARLRCSPMKGHSHVYWYRQLPEEGLKFMVYLQKENIIDESGMPKERFSAEFPKEGPSILRIQQVVRGDSAAYFCASSPRSPGLGTDTQYFGPGTRLTVL.

V usage is TRBV30 and J usage is TRBJ1-4; TRBD1 matches 8 bases. Germline V gene data show CDR1 as GTSNPN and CDR2 as SVGIG (reference sequence). Trimming cost V 2 bases and J 7 bases; bases outside gene matches: 6. This CDR3 has 14 amino acids. The CDR3 reads CAWSPGGVGEKLFF. The CDR3 bases are TGTGCCTGGAGTCCAGGGGGCGTCGGTGAAAAACTGTTTTTT.

Only a few counts were recorded for this clone. The chain has TRBV18 and TRBJ2-7; 10 bases are a match to TRBD2. J lost 2 bases, V lost 6 bases, and 7 bases had no gene match. Germline-derived CDR1 and CDR2 are KGHSH and LQKENI. There are 15 residues in the CDR3. The CDR3 here is CASSRASGSPYEQYF. The CDR3 DNA follows: TGTGCCAGCTCGAGGGCTAGCGGGAGCCCCTACGAGCAGTACTTC.

This clone appeared a few times. This rearrangement joins TRBV28 to TRBJ2-7, with D possibly TRBD2 on 6 matching bases. Germline loops: CDR1 MDHEN, CDR2 SYDVKM. Trimming removed 6 bases at V and 2 bases at J, with 23 bases between. The CDR3 contains 17 residues. The CDR3 reads CASSQRWWGLDAYEQYF. The CDR3 DNA follows: TGTGCCAGCAGCCAGAGGTGGTGGGGACTTGACGCCTACGAGCAGTACTTC. Based on the CDR3 plus reference TRBV28 and TRBJ2-7, the full variable domain is DVKVTQSSRYLVKRTGEKVFLECVQDMDHENMFWYRQDPGLGLRLIYFSYDVKMKEKGDIPEGYSVSREKKERFSLILESASTNQTSMYLCASSQRWWGLDAYEQYFGPGTRLTVT.

About this clone itself: Within the sample, other DNA sequences also encode this same CDR3. The chain has TRBV30 and TRBJ1-1; D ambiguous. Trimming removed 3 bases from V and 2 bases from J, with 4 bases in between. This CDR3 spans 11 amino acids. Looked up from germline, CDR1 is GTSNPN and CDR2 is SVGIG (reference sequence). In DNA form, the CDR3 reads TGTGCCTGGAGCAGAAACACTGAAGCTTTCTTT. Residues: CAWSRNTEAFF.

The chain employs TRBV7-9 and TRBJ1-1, with D perhaps TRBD1 (5 bases). This CDR3 comprises 14 residues. V was clipped by 3 bases and J by 1 base, with 9 bases between them. The germline CDR1 and CDR2 sequences are SEHNR and FQNEAQ (reference sequence). CDR3 residues: CASSFPGKNTEAFF. The DNA of the CDR3 is TGTGCCAGCAGCTTTCCAGGGAAGAACACTGAAGCTTTCTTT.

The genes are TRBV7-9 and TRBJ1-4; no definite D call. V was clipped by 2 bases and J by 8 bases, with 15 bases between them. The CDR3 runs 15 residues. Germline CDR1 is SEHNR and CDR2 is FQNEAQ (reference sequence). CDR3 DNA: TGTGCCAGCAGCTTACTACACCTGACGGGGGAAAAACTGTTTTTT. This translates into CASSLLHLTGEKLFF.

CDR3 loop: CASSYGQGTGEQYF. The DNA of the CDR3 is TGCGCCAGCAGCTACGGACAGGGGACGGGAGAGCAGTACTTC. This sequence joins TRBV5-1 and TRBJ2-7; TRBD1 matches 9 bases. Germline CDR1 is SGHRS and CDR2 is YFSETQ. CDR3 length: 14 amino acids. Germline trimming cut 3 bases from V and 7 bases from J; bases unmatched to any gene: 8.

This clone came up a few times. This sequence joins TRBV7-2 and TRBJ2-3; possibly TRBD2 for D (6 bases). With 1 base removed from V and 1 base from J, the gap between germline ends came to 9 bases. This CDR3 is built from 15 residues. From germline, CDR1 is SGHTA and CDR2 FQGNSA. Here the CDR3 DNA reads TGTGCCAGCAGCTTAGGAGGCGGGGGCACAGATACGCAGTATTTT. Translation gives CASSLGGGGTDTQYF.

This rearrangement joins TRBV28 to TRBJ1-1; D is unclear. The CDR3 spans 13 residues. Germline V gene sequence: CDR1 MDHEN, CDR2 SYDVKM. Trimming took off 3 bases at V and 4 bases at J, with 9 bases between the two ends. DNA of the CDR3: TGTGCCAGCAGTTTGGTAGCCAGCACTGAAGCTTTCTTT. This sequence encodes CASSLVASTEAFF.

This sequence joins TRBV18 and TRBJ1-1; possible D gene TRBD1, 5 bases. The CDR3 is 13 amino acids. V was clipped by 8 bases and J by 1 base, with 11 bases between them. Germline loops: CDR1 KGHSH, CDR2 LQKENI. The chain's CDR3 is CASLRVTNTEAFF. CDR3 DNA sequence: TGTGCCAGCCTCAGGGTTACGAACACTGAAGCTTTCTTT.

The chain is built from TRBV27 and TRBJ2-1; D ambiguous. The V gene lost 5 bases and the J gene lost 5 bases, with 7 bases spanning the gap. There are 12 residues in the CDR3. The germline V gene has CDR1 MNHEY and CDR2 SMNVEV (reference sequence). CDR3 nucleotide sequence: TGTGCCAGCAGTCGCGGAAACAATGAGCAGTTCTTC. It encodes CASSRGNNEQFF.

This clone was observed a handful of times. This CDR3 reads CASSVSQAGADTQYF. CDR3 bases: TGTGCCAGCAGCGTAAGTCAAGCGGGGGCAGATACGCAGTATTTT. This sequence joins TRBV9 and TRBJ2-3; 8 nucleotides agree with TRBD2. CDR1 is SGDLS and CDR2 is YYNGEE in the germline V gene. The CDR3 is made up of 15 amino acids. The V gene end was trimmed by 1 base and the J gene end by 4 bases; junction bases not matched to a gene: 5.

This clone was seen a handful of times. The chain employs TRBV30 and TRBJ2-1, with D unresolved. Germline values: CDR1 GTSNPN, CDR2 SVGIG (reference sequence). The CDR3 covers 12 residues. The ends were cut back, 4 bases at V and 5 bases at J, with 9 bases in the middle. This CDR3 reads CAWKSANNEQFF. The CDR3 DNA is TGTGCCTGGAAAAGCGCGAACAATGAGCAGTTCTTC.

In its sample, this clone was seen a few times. CDR3 protein: CATRSSAGDTQYF. The CDR3 nucleotides read TGTGCCACAAGGTCAAGCGCTGGAGATACGCAGTATTTT. V is TRBV7-2 and J is TRBJ2-3; D is uncertain. Germline-derived CDR1 and CDR2 are SGHTA and FQGNSA. Trimming left V 10 bases short and J 5 bases short, with 16 bases between. The length of the CDR3 is 13 residues.

This clone turned up a few times. This sequence joins TRBV18 and TRBJ2-1, with TRBD2 matching over 13 bases. The germline V gene encodes CDR1 KGHSH and CDR2 LQKENI. The V segment lost 6 bases and the J segment 0 bases; nucleotides outside the gene matches: 8. The CDR3 sequence is 18 residues long. The CDR3 region is CASSRGLAGLTSYNEQFF. CDR3 nucleotides: TGTGCCAGCTCCCGGGGACTAGCGGGACTTACCTCCTACAATGAGCAGTTCTTC.

In its sample, this clone was seen a few times. The chain links TRBV29-1 to TRBJ1-1; weak D call: TRBD1 (6 bases). The CDR3 consists of 14 residues. Deletions cut 7 bases from V and 0 bases from J, with 15 bases between. The germline V gene has CDR1 SQVTM and CDR2 ANQGSEA. The CDR3 DNA is TGCAGCGGCACGGACAGCGTCGTGAACACTGAAGCTTTCTTT. This translates into CSGTDSVVNTEAFF.

This chain joins TRBV5-1 and TRBJ2-5, with D possibly being TRBD1 (6 bases). This CDR3 is 16 amino acids long. The germline CDR1 and CDR2 sequences are SGHRS and YFSETQ. Trimming left V 4 bases short and J 1 base short, with 17 bases between. CDR3 sequence (DNA): TGCGCCAGCAGCAAACCACAGGGTACCCTCCAAGAGACCCAGTACTTC. Amino acid sequence: CASSKPQGTLQETQYF.

This clone was observed a few times. This chain connects TRBV25-1 to TRBJ2-2; tentatively, D is TRBD1 (6 bases). V was trimmed by 8 bases and J by 0 bases, leaving 7 bases between them. The CDR3 contains 13 residues. Germline V gives CDR1 MGHDK, CDR2 SYGVNS. The CDR3 nucleotides read TGTGCCAGCCGGGACACGAACACCGGGGAGCTGTTTTTT. Translation: CASRDTNTGELFF.

This clone occurred a few times. This chain uses TRBV19 with TRBJ1-2; maybe TRBD1 (5 bases). Per germline, CDR1 LNHDA and CDR2 SQIVND (reference sequence). This CDR3 spans 14 amino acids. Deletions cut 5 bases from V and 8 bases from J, with 18 bases between. The CDR3 bases are TGTGCCAGTAGTCCCGGGGGGATAACTATCGGCTACACCTTC. Translation: CASSPGGITIGYTF.

This clone appeared a few times. The rearrangement links TRBV6-5 to TRBJ1-2; a possible D gene is TRBD1 (6 bases). The ends were cut back, 5 bases at V and 8 bases at J, with 15 bases in the middle. The CDR3 consists of 13 residues. Germline V lookup: CDR1 MNHEY, CDR2 SVGAGI. CDR3 bases: TGTGCCAGCAGTCCGGGACACCGACGGGGCTACACCTTC. Translated: CASSPGHRRGYTF.

This clone was counted a few times. The chain couples TRBV11-2 to TRBJ1-1; 11 nucleotides align to TRBD1. The CDR3 totals 14 residues. V was clipped by 6 bases and J by 4 bases; unmatched bases: 4. The germline CDR1 and CDR2 sequences are SGHAT and FQNNGV. The CDR3 protein is CASSSGQGATEAFF. The CDR3 region has the DNA TGTGCCAGCAGTTCCGGACAGGGGGCCACTGAAGCTTTCTTT.

This clone has only a few counts. Written as DNA, the CDR3 is TGTGCCAGCAGCTTAGTTAAAGGGAGACGGACTAACAATGAAAAACTGTTTTTT. Translated: CASSLVKGRRTNNEKLFF. V is TRBV7-6 and J is TRBJ1-4, with D hard to call. Germline CDR1 and CDR2: SGHVS and FNYEAQ. There are 18 residues in the CDR3. Trimming shortened V by 1 base and J by 5 bases, and 20 bases separated the two germline ends.